This TCR beta chain was documented in a study of TIL therapy for anti-PD-1-resistant metastatic lung cancer. Study overall: Tumor harvest preceded PD-1/PD-L1 blockade, followed by nivolumab treatment. Most patients had lung adenocarcinoma; a handful of tumors were EGFR-mutant, two ALK-rearranged; half smoked currently or formerly.

Regarding this clone: Its matching antigen is unknown.

General study findings and limits: TIL clonotype persistence in blood showed no apparent association with response.

This CDR3 region has 14 residues. Germline trimming cut 1 base from V and 5 bases from J; bases unmatched to any gene: 4. Germline-derived CDR1 and CDR2 are MDHEN and SYDVKM. Time point described: pre-treatment sample, taken before nivolumab and TIL therapy. Adults with stage 4 NSCLC were enrolled in a phase I trial. Sequencing used immunoSEQ v3. Some clones are missing from TCRdb's copy, which holds only in-frame ones; the method was immunoSEQ multiplex PCR. Altogether 36,000 or so clones are present, over 70% being singletons, with the ten largest covering about 5.7%. Sequences were derived from blood, sampled at baseline. The chain combines TRBV28 with TRBJ1-2; 7 bases align to TRBD1. The receptor was derived from a person between 30 and 80 years old with non-small cell lung cancer. The CDR3 sequence is CASSLLSGGYGYTF. The CDR3 DNA sequence: TGTGCCAGCAGTTTATTGTCAGGGGGGTATGGCTACACCTTC.